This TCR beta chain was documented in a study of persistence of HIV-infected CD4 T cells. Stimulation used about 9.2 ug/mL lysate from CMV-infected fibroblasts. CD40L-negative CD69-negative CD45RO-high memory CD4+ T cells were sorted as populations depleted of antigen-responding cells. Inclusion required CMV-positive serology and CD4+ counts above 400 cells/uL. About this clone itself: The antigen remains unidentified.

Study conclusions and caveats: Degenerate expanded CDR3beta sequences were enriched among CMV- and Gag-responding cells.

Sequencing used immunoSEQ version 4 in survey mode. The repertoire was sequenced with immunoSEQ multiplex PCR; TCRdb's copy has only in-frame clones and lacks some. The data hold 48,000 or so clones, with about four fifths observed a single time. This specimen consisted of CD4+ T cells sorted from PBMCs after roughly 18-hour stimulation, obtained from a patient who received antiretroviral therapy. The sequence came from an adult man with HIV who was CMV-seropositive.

CDR3 sequence: CASSEGGKGVRTEAFF. The CDR3, as DNA: TGTGCCAGCAGTGAAGGGGGGAAGGGGGTTAGGACTGAAGCTTTCTTT. This chain connects TRBV2 to TRBJ1-1; TRBD1 is a possible D gene (6 bases). CDR1 and CDR2 (germline): SNHLY, FYNNEI. The CDR3 runs to 16 residues. Trimming pared 1 base from V and 5 bases from J, leaving 17 bases between.